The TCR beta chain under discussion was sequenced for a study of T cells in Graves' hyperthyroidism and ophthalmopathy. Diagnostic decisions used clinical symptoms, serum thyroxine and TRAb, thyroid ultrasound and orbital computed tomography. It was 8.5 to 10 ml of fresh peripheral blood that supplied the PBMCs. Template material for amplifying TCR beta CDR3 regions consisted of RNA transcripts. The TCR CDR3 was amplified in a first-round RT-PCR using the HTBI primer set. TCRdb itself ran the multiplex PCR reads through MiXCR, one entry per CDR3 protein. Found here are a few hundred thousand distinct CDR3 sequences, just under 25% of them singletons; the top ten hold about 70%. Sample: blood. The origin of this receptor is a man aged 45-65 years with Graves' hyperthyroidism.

CDR3 amino acids: CAGSSGTPGNIQYF. CDR3 nucleotides: TGTGCCGGAAGCTCCGGGACCCCGGGCAACATTCAGTACTTC. This chain links TRBV6-2 or TRBV6-3 with TRBJ2-4; either TRBD1 or TRBD2 may supply D (5 bases each). CDR1 is MNHEY, CDR2 SVGEGT, per germline. This CDR3 region has 14 residues. Trimming pared 11 bases from V and 7 bases from J, leaving 21 bases between.